This TCR beta chain came from a study of T cells expressing NK-cell markers. No DNA is given; TCRdb re-called the 5' RACE reads and lists each CDR3 protein once. This sample contains hundreds of thousands of distinct CDR3 sequences. The CDR3 contains 15 residues. CDR1 is SGHAT, CDR2 FQNNGV, per germline. Sequenced sample: blood T cells: a sorted CD56 or NKG2C T cell subset, CD4+ or CD8+ T cells, or bulk PBMC T cells (not recorded which). The clonotype comes from a man aged 18-70 years in good health. The V and J genes are TRBV11-2 and TRBJ2-3; TCRdb's assignment of TRBD2 cannot be checked, as there is no DNA. Here the CDR3 reads CASSSQRGSTDTQYF.